The T cell receptor (beta chain) under discussion was sequenced for a study of cytomegalovirus exposure and HLA in healthy donors. Study background: An analysis done earlier identified some 120 million unique TCR beta sequences from approximately 200 million T cells. Among the roughly 370 genotyped donors, around 85% were placed in the Caucasian-associated ancestry cluster.

CDR3 length: 14 residues. V was clipped by 6 bases and J by 7 bases; unmatched bases: 11. Germline values: CDR1 WNHNN, CDR2 SYGVQD (reference sequence). This clone was found a few times. The study ran its PCR with 60 Vbeta and 13 Jbeta primers. Assay used: immunoSEQ multiplex PCR; TCRdb lists only in-frame clones, some missing. The sample gives roughly 99,000 clones, approximately 76% of which show up once; 2% to 3% is in the top ten. This chain joins TRBV10-1 and TRBJ2-5, with 7 bases lining up with TRBD2. The sample consisted of PBMCs. The TCR sequence derives from a young man in good health and CMV-seronegative. DNA for the CDR3: TGCGCCAGCAGCTCGCGGGGGTCATTCGGGACCCAGTACTTC. This gives the protein CASSSRGSFGTQYF.